The 5 T cell receptor beta chains given below trace back to one sample, sequenced in a study of control samples from healthy donors and cancer patients. Repertoires were generated with immunoSEQ multiplex PCR, while TCRdb's copy carries only in-frame clones and drops some. The repertoire consists of some 130,000 clones, with over 75% occurring once and the leading ten covering about 2.7%. Material for sequencing was blood. These receptors were taken from a man in his forties in good health.

The genes are TRBV4-1 and TRBJ2-2; 7 nucleotides align to TRBD1. This CDR3 spans 14 amino acids. The germline V gene has CDR1 MGHRA and CDR2 YSYEKL. Trimming cost V 7 bases and J 3 bases; bases outside gene matches: 5. CDR3 amino acids: CASTSTGYTGELFF. CDR3 bases: TGCGCCAGCACTTCGACAGGGTACACCGGGGAGCTGTTTTTT.

CDR3 sequence reads: CASSSQGANEKLFF. In DNA, the CDR3 is TGCGCCAGCAGCTCACAGGGGGCTAATGAAAAACTGTTTTTT. The chain couples TRBV5-1 to TRBJ1-4; 8 bases fit TRBD1. This CDR3 is built from 14 residues. Trimming cost V 3 bases and J 3 bases; bases outside gene matches: 1. Germline CDR1 reads SGHRS; CDR2 reads YFSETQ.

This sequence joins TRBV2 and TRBJ2-7, with 9 nucleotides matching TRBD1. The CDR3 loop spans 14 amino acids. V shed 6 bases, J shed 2 bases, and the junction held 5 bases outside the gene matches. CDR1 is SNHLY and CDR2 is FYNNEI in the germline V gene. CDR3 protein: CASRSGTGTYEQYF. The CDR3 bases are TGTGCCAGCAGGTCCGGGACAGGGACCTACGAGCAGTACTTC. Complete variable domain (other parts from reference TRBV2 and TRBJ2-7): EPEVTQTPSHQVTQMGQEVILRCVPISNHLYFYWYRQILGQKVEFLVSFYNNEISEKSEIFDDQFSVERPDGSNFTLKIRSTKLEDSAMYFCASRSGTGTYEQYFGPGTRLTVT.

The V call is TRBV7-9, the J call TRBJ2-7; D is unresolved. Per the germline V gene, CDR1 is SEHNR and CDR2 is FQNEAQ (reference sequence). The CDR3 contains 13 residues. The V end lost 4 bases, the J end lost 3 bases, and 10 bases lay between the germline ends. Here the CDR3 reads CASSSSLDYEQYF. The CDR3 DNA follows: TGTGCCAGCAGCTCTTCCTTGGACTACGAGCAGTACTTC.

This sequence joins TRBV6-1 and TRBJ1-5; D unclear. V was pared by 3 bases and J by 9 bases, with 9 bases between. CDR3 length: 12 amino acids. Germline V gives CDR1 MNHNS, CDR2 SASEGT. Here the CDR3 reads CASSDEWRPQHF. The CDR3 DNA follows: TGTGCCAGCAGTGACGAGTGGCGGCCCCAGCATTTT.